Described below is a single TCR beta chain sequence and its context. This specimen comes from a study of cytomegalovirus exposure and HLA in healthy donors. The primer mix had 60 Vbeta and 13 Jbeta primers. The data were produced by immunoSEQ multiplex PCR, yet TCRdb's version contains in-frame clones alone and is incomplete. The sample has roughly 100,000 clones; just over 70% are singletons. Germline CDR1 GTSNPN, CDR2 SVGIG (reference sequence). This CDR3 has 13 residues. The rearrangement joins TRBV30 to TRBJ2-1; D perhaps matches TRBD1 (6 bases). Sequenced input: PBMCs. This receptor was taken from a boy aged 10-17 years in good health and CMV-seronegative. The CDR3 loop is CAYSRDTNNEQFF. The CDR3 nucleotides read TGTGCTTACTCCCGGGACACCAACAATGAGCAGTTCTTC.